Listed below are T cell receptor beta chains from one sample, sequenced in a study of blood T cell repertoires in COVID-19. Measured with immunoSEQ multiplex PCR; TCRdb has only the in-frame clones, and not every one. The sample includes 300,000 to 400,000 clones, 87% of them seen just once. The sample consisted of peripheral blood. Every receptor here comes from a man between 25 and 39 years old with COVID-19, enrolled during active disease. CDR3s include the opening cysteine and the closing phenylalanine or tryptophan. A D gene is named only where the DNA matches it firmly. The size field is filled for only some rows; it gives once, few, many or a size class.

J: TRBJ2-7
D: TRBD1
V: TRBV7-9
size: once
CDR3: CASSLGGQRGTYEQYF

J: TRBJ2-2
D: TRBD2
V: TRBV9
size: .
CDR3: CASSVGLAGAWDTGELFF

J: TRBJ2-3
D: TRBD2
V: TRBV19
size: .
CDR3: CASSSQRGGASTDTQYF

J: TRBJ2-5
D: .
V: TRBV28
size: .
CDR3: CASRGSPVETQYF

J: TRBJ2-5
D: .
V: TRBV15
size: .
CDR3: CATSRGLQGSETQYF

J: TRBJ2-3
D: TRBD1
V: TRBV18
size: .
CDR3: CASSPGTGTDTQYF

J: TRBJ2-5
D: TRBD1
V: TRBV7-6
size: .
CDR3: CASSSLRGRGETQYF

J: TRBJ2-7
D: .
V: TRBV19
size: .
CDR3: CASSAGGQPLFEQYF

J: TRBJ2-2
D: TRBD2
V: TRBV4-3
size: .
CDR3: CASSQSAGTSVTGELFF

J: TRBJ1-4
D: .
V: TRBV19
size: many
CDR3: CASSPADNIYNEKLFF

J: TRBJ2-3
D: .
V: TRBV5-1
size: .
CDR3: CASTDYRVMADTQYF

J: TRBJ2-7
D: .
V: TRBV15
size: .
CDR3: CATSSGQLLEQYF

J: TRBJ2-7
D: TRBD2
V: TRBV7-9
size: .
CDR3: CASSLTASGSSEQYF

J: TRBJ2-1
D: .
V: TRBV19
size: .
CDR3: CASSIGAGNEQFF

J: TRBJ1-6
D: .
V: TRBV5-1
size: few
CDR3: CASSSKLGDSPLHF

J: TRBJ2-3
D: TRBD1
V: TRBV6-1
size: once
CDR3: CASSEVSGGGTDTQYF

J: TRBJ1-4
D: .
V: TRBV4-1
size: .
CDR3: CASSHLRGAEEKLFF

J: TRBJ2-7
D: TRBD2
V: TRBV4-3
size: .
CDR3: CASSLEPSGSYEQYF

J: TRBJ1-1
D: .
V: TRBV14
size: once
CDR3: CASSHPRGVGTEAFF

J: TRBJ2-3
D: TRBD1
V: TRBV19
size: .
CDR3: CASSPRTGSYTDTQYF

J: TRBJ1-1
D: .
V: TRBV7-9
size: few
CDR3: CASSLKFAGTEAFF

J: TRBJ2-5
D: .
V: TRBV20-1
size: .
CDR3: CSASRGQETQYF

J: TRBJ2-7
D: TRBD1
V: TRBV7-7
size: .
CDR3: CASSQGQGASYEQYF

J: TRBJ1-2
D: .
V: TRBV6-4
size: .
CDR3: CASSDSPGYGYTF

J: TRBJ1-2
D: TRBD1
V: TRBV7-2
size: once
CDR3: CASTPGGTAYGYTF

J: TRBJ1-4
D: TRBD1
V: TRBV5-4
size: once
CDR3: CASSLRQGYEKLFF

J: TRBJ1-2
D: TRBD1
V: TRBV9
size: .
CDR3: CASSPQGAVDYGYTF

J: TRBJ2-1
D: TRBD2
V: TRBV11-2
size: .
CDR3: CASRQLVAGGNEQFF

J: TRBJ2-3
D: .
V: TRBV11-1
size: .
CDR3: CASSYRYADTQYF

J: TRBJ2-2
D: .
V: TRBV9
size: .
CDR3: CASSVGQDTGELFF